This T cell receptor beta chain stems from a study of T cell responses to AZD1222 COVID-19 vaccine (dated by TCRdb to the early 2020s). Looking at the study overall: A total of just over 230 trial participants underwent TCR sequencing, of whom some 200 had received two doses of AZD1222 and some 26 had received two doses of the MenACWY control vaccine. Enrollment into the trials was organized by age into subgroups of 18-55, 56-69 and 70-plus years, and those subgroups contained approximately 160, 26 and 62 TCR-sequenced participants, respectively.

The CDR3 regions of human TCRbeta chains were subjected to immunosequencing. The study's own analysis went as follows. TCRs in the repertoires were compared against a reference library of SARS-CoV-2-specific TCRs that had been generated with the MIRA antigen-specificity platform. Breadth was defined as the fraction of unique TCRs that were SARS-CoV-2-associated. Depth was defined as the fraction of total T cells that were SARS-CoV-2-associated. Using the MIRA data, each spike-specific TCR was assigned both to the spike region to which the TCR was reactive and to a CD4 or CD8 class. Log10-transformed breadth and depth values were compared by one-way ANOVA with Sidak's multiple comparisons tests. The immuneACCESS repertoire file appears here via TCRdb, limited to in-frame rearrangements. These files lack a portion of the clones; in checked studies, under half of the deficit traces to unresolved V genes, and the cause of the others is not known. That table furnishes V, J and clone size, whereas the DNA furnished D and trimming. For this sample the table gives about 42,000 clones, of which about 87% were detected only once. The ten largest clonotypes hold just under 25% of the sample.

Study-wide conclusions, independent of this receptor: The 56-69-year group was small, and its depth increase did not reach significance, likely because of low power. Conclusions about previously exposed vaccinees were limited because only six AZD1222 recipients were SARS-CoV-2 seropositive at baseline. CD4 TCRs associated with the vaccine covered the entire spike protein, and the dominant responses were in regions 160-218 and 743-854. Most participants were white British and females outnumbered males, and the authors suggested that clonal diversity may have been underestimated. Reportedly, close to half of the unique spike-specific TCRs recognized epitopes lying outside the regions that are mutated in the B.1.351 and B.1.1.7 variants. Because no samples from the day 14 peak response were available, repertoires could be characterized only after the peak T cell response. After two AZD1222 doses, both the breadth and the depth of spike-specific TCRs were significantly higher than at day 0 and than in MenACWY recipients.

As concerns this clone: Its antigen specificity is not known. There are no base qualities to consult, and no much larger clone falls within one base.

Counted from cysteine to phenylalanine, this CDR3 has 12 amino acids. The read is trimmed to its CDR3 DNA, 36 bases read in frame from base 1. As encoded in the germline V gene, CDR1 is KGHSH while CDR2 is LQKENI. V loses 0 bases of germline sequence and J loses 1 base, and the interval between the two ends is 0 bases. The time point label of this sample denotes: about 28 days (+/-7) after the second vaccine dose. AZD1222 recipients whose second dose came at about 4 weeks and those whose second dose came at about 12 weeks were combined into one group, since spike-specific TCR depth and breadth did not differ between the two schedules. Vaccinee samples came from UK trials COV001 and COV002, including a single-blind randomized controlled phase 2/3 trial of AZD1222 (ChAdOx1 nCoV-19) in healthy adults. For TCRbeta chain sequencing, PBMC samples from trial participants were taken at day 0 and at day 28 after the second dose.

Recombination linked TRBV18 to TRBJ2-5, with the D gene not clear enough to name. The source of this sequence is an adult who received the AZD1222 COVID-19 vaccine. The source material was peripheral blood, sampled 28 days after the second AZD1222 dose. This receptor has the CDR3 CASSPPQETQYF. DNA sequence: TGTGCCAGCTCACCACCCCAAGAGACCCAGTACTTC.